The table lists the clone carrying this TCR beta chain with many counts. Its antigen is unknown. The data derive from a study of T cells in Graves' hyperthyroidism and ophthalmopathy. Findings of the study overall: Blood also contained most expanded thyroid clonotypes above 0.001.

With V trimmed by 7 bases and J by 7 bases, 6 bases remained unmatched. Germline values: CDR1 MNHEY, CDR2 SVGAGI. This CDR3 comprises 13 residues. Using RNA transcripts as the source, TCR beta CDR3 regions were amplified. First-round RT-PCR of the TCR CDR3 relied on the HTBI primer set. TCRdb processed the multiplex PCR reads anew with MiXCR; each CDR3 protein has one entry. The sample records about 96,000 distinct CDR3 sequences, around 52% being singletons. The chain links TRBV6-5 to TRBJ1-1, with 10 positions matching TRBD1. Sequenced material: blood. The sequence came from a woman between 40 and 50 years old with Graves' hyperthyroidism. The CDR3 DNA sequence: TGTGCCAGCAAACCGGGACAGGGGTTTGAAGCTTTCTTT. Translated, it gives CASKPGQGFEAFF.